A selection of T cell receptor beta chains follows, all from one sample in a study of blood T cell repertoires in COVID-19. Profiling relied on immunoSEQ multiplex PCR, and the TCRdb table lists in-frame clones only, not all of them. The sample lists about 60,000 clones; 65% to 85% were seen once. Sample: peripheral blood. Source of these receptors: a human donor in a cohort sampled during active COVID-19. Each CDR3 is given with its conserved first and last residue. D genes are given only for firm matches. A clone size is listed for some rows: how often the clone was seen (once, few, many), or a class if it is expanded.

>TRBD2|TRBV5-1|TRBJ2-1|.
TGCGCCAGCAGCCCCCGTGGCACTAGCGGGGCCGGGGGGGGTGAGCAGTTCTTC
CASSPRGTSGAGGGEQFF
>TRBD2|TRBV4-1|TRBJ2-1|.
TGCGCCAGCAGCCGGGTTGTGCGGGAGGTTAGGTGGAATGAGCAGTTCTTC
CASSRVVREVRWNEQFF
>.|TRBV3-1/TRBV3-2|TRBJ1-2|.
TGTGCCAGCAGCCCGACGGGGGGGAACTATGGCTACACCTTC
CASSPTGGNYGYTF
>.|TRBV11-3|TRBJ1-2|.
TGTGCCAGCAGTAGCGGGGAGCGGGGCTACACCTTC
CASSSGERGYTF
>TRBD1|TRBV28|TRBJ1-2|.
TGTGCCAGCAGTTTTCCAGGGGGCGAGGGGGACTATGGCTACACCTTC
CASSFPGGEGDYGYTF
>.|TRBV6-2/TRBV6-3|TRBJ2-7|.
TGTGCCAGCAGTTACACCAGGGGCCCCTACGAGCAGTACTTC
CASSYTRGPYEQYF
>TRBD1|TRBV6-5|TRBJ1-2|.
TGTGCCAGCAGTTCGCCGGGACAGGGTGACTCCTTC
CASSSPGQGDSF
>.|TRBV7-3|TRBJ2-6|.
TGTGCCAGCAGAAAGGGGTCTGGGGCCAACGTCCTGACTTTC
CASRKGSGANVLTF
>.|TRBV7-9|TRBJ2-3|once
TGTGCCAGCAGCTTTAGGTTCGGGAAGGATACGCAGTATTTT
CASSFRFGKDTQYF
>.|TRBV21-1|TRBJ2-5|.
TGTGCCAGCAGCAACCGGGACAGGGGGAGGGAGACCCAGTACTTC
CASSNRDRGRETQYF
>TRBD2|TRBV7-2|TRBJ2-2|few
TGTGCCAGCAGACAGAGCGGGGCCACCGGGGAGCTGTTTTTT
CASRQSGATGELFF
>TRBD2|TRBV11-1|TRBJ2-3|.
TGTGCCAGCAGCTTTAGTCTAGCGGAGAATACGCAGTATTTT
CASSFSLAENTQYF
>.|TRBV29-1|TRBJ1-3|.
TGCAGCGTTGAGGCAAACTCTGGAAACACCATATATTTT
CSVEANSGNTIYF
>.|TRBV7-2|TRBJ2-1|.
TGTGCCAGCAGCTTAGACGTGGGAGTGATTTACAATGAGCAGTTCTTC
CASSLDVGVIYNEQFF
>.|TRBV29-1|TRBJ2-1|few
TGCAGCGTTGCGGGAGAGTACAATGAGCAGTTCTTC
CSVAGEYNEQFF
>.|TRBV5-4|TRBJ2-5|.
TGTGCCAGCAGCCCCACCTCGGAGGGGAGGGAGACCCAGTACTTC
CASSPTSEGRETQYF
>.|TRBV6-5|TRBJ1-2|few
TGTGCCAGCAGTTACTCGCACAGGGTGGGAGGCTACACCTTC
CASSYSHRVGGYTF
>.|TRBV7-2|TRBJ1-2|.
TGTGCCAGCAGCCCGGAGATTAACTATGGCTACACCTTC
CASSPEINYGYTF
>TRBD1|TRBV7-8|TRBJ1-2|few
TGTGCCAGCAGCCCTCAGGGGGTCTATGGCTACACCTTC
CASSPQGVYGYTF
>TRBD2|TRBV4-1|TRBJ2-1|.
TGCGCCAGCAGCCAAGAGTGGCGGGGGGGGACTCCCTCCTACAATGAGCAGTTCTTC
CASSQEWRGGTPSYNEQFF
>.|TRBV30|TRBJ2-1|.
TGTGCCTGGAATAAAGGTCGGAGCGGCAATGAGCAGTTCTTC
CAWNKGRSGNEQFF
>.|TRBV18|TRBJ2-1|few
TGTGCCAGCTCACCAGAAACTCAAACCTACAATGAGCAGTTCTTC
CASSPETQTYNEQFF
>.|TRBV5-1|TRBJ2-1|.
TGCGCCAGCAGCTTGCCTAGCATCTACAATGAGCAGTTCTTC
CASSLPSIYNEQFF
>TRBD1|TRBV5-1|TRBJ1-1|.
TGCGCCAGCAGTATAGGACAGGGGGCTACTGAAGCTTTCTTT
CASSIGQGATEAFF
>.|TRBV30|TRBJ1-5|.
TGTGCCTGGAGTAGGGACATTAACAATCAGCCCCAGCATTTT
CAWSRDINNQPQHF
>.|TRBV21-1|TRBJ2-2|.
TGTGCCAGCAGCAAACGGGACTCCGGGGAGCTGTTTTTT
CASSKRDSGELFF
>.|TRBV7-8|TRBJ1-6|many
TGTGCCAGCACCGTCGGAGCGGGTTATAATTCACCCCTCCACTTT
CASTVGAGYNSPLHF
>.|TRBV5-1|TRBJ2-1|many
TGCGCCAGCAGTTTAACAGGGTTTGGATACAATGAGCAGTTCTTC
CASSLTGFGYNEQFF
>.|TRBV27|TRBJ1-6|few
TGTGCCAGCAGTTCAGGGGTAGGGGTTTCACCCCTCCACTTT
CASSSGVGVSPLHF
>.|TRBV5-6|TRBJ2-3|.
TGTGCCAGCAGCTTGGGCGGGATCACAGATACGCAGTATTTT
CASSLGGITDTQYF
>.|TRBV11-2|TRBJ2-7|.
TGTGCCAGCAGCTCCGCCTACGAGCAGTACTTC
CASSSAYEQYF
>.|TRBV4-2|TRBJ2-7|.
TGTGCCAGCAGCCAAGATCCACGTAGCATATACAGGGATTCTCACGAGCAGTACTTC
CASSQDPRSIYRDSHEQYF
>TRBD1|TRBV18|TRBJ1-5|.
TGTGCCAGCTCACCGGGACAGGGATGGGATCAGCCCCAGCATTTT
CASSPGQGWDQPQHF
>.|TRBV19|TRBJ1-6|.
TGTGCCAGTAGTAGGGGGCAGTCATATAATTCACCCCTCCACTTT
CASSRGQSYNSPLHF
>TRBD1|TRBV6-6|TRBJ2-5|.
TGTGCCAGCAGACCGACAGGGGGCGAGACCCAGTACTTC
CASRPTGGETQYF
>.|TRBV28|TRBJ1-1|.
TGTGCCAGCAGTTCCTATAACAGGAACACTGAAGCTTTCTTT
CASSSYNRNTEAFF
>.|TRBV11-1|TRBJ1-1|.
TGTGCCAGCAGCTTGGACAGCCAAGCTTTCTTT
CASSLDSQAFF
>TRBD1|TRBV2|TRBJ1-5|.
TGTGCCAGCGGCCCGGGACAGAACAATCAGCCCCAGCATTTT
CASGPGQNNQPQHF
>.|TRBV4-2|TRBJ2-7|.
TGTGCCAGCAGCCAAGATAAGGCAGGCCCCTACGAGCAGTACTTC
CASSQDKAGPYEQYF
>.|TRBV27|TRBJ2-1|.
TGTGCCAGCAGTTTAGGAGTAGGATCATTGTGGTTCTTC
CASSLGVGSLWFF
>TRBD2|TRBV9|TRBJ2-7|.
TGTGCCAGCAGCGTAGGAGCGGGGAGCTCCTACGAGCAGTACTTC
CASSVGAGSSYEQYF